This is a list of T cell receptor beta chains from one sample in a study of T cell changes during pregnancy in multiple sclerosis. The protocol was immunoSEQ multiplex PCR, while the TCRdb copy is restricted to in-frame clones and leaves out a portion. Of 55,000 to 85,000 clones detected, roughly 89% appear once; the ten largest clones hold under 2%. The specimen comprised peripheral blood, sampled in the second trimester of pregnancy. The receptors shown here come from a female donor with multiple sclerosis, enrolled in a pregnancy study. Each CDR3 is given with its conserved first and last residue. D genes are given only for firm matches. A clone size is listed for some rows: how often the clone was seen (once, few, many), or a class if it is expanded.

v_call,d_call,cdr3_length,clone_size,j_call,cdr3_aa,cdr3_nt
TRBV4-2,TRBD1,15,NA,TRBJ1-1,CASSQGGTGSPEAFF,TGTGCCAGCAGCCAAGGCGGGACAGGGAGTCCTGAAGCTTTCTTT
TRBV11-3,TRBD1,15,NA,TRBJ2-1,CASSLGGTGDSEQFF,TGTGCCAGCAGCTTAGGCGGGACAGGGGATTCTGAGCAGTTCTTC
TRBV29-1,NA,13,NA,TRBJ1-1,CSVVNLMNTEAFF,TGCAGCGTTGTCAACCTAATGAACACTGAAGCTTTCTTT
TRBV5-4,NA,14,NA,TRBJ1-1,CASSLRDLNTEAFF,TGTGCCAGCAGCTTGCGGGATTTGAACACTGAAGCTTTCTTT
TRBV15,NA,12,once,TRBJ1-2,CATSTTNYGYTF,TGTGCCACCAGCACCACTAACTATGGCTACACCTTC
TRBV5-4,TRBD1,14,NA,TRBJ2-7,CASSLWDRRYEQYF,TGTGCCAGCAGCTTGTGGGACAGACGCTACGAGCAGTACTTC
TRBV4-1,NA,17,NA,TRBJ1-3,CASSQGPQGNLGNTIYF,TGCGCCAGCAGCCAAGGTCCCCAGGGTAATTTGGGAAACACCATATATTTT
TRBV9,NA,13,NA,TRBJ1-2,CASSVEHNYGYTF,TGTGCCAGCAGCGTAGAACATAACTATGGCTACACCTTC
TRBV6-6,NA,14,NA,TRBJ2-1,CASSPTGLNNEQFF,TGTGCCAGCAGCCCGACGGGACTCAACAATGAGCAGTTCTTC
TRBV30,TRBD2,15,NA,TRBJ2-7,CAWSFGLAVNYEQYF,TGTGCCTGGAGTTTCGGGCTAGCGGTGAACTACGAGCAGTACTTC
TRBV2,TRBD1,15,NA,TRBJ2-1,CAILPPGQGRNEQFF,TGTGCCATCCTCCCCCCGGGACAGGGGAGGAATGAGCAGTTCTTC
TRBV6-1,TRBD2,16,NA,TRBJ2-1,CASSGTGTSGKNEQFF,TGTGCCAGCAGTGGAACCGGGACTAGCGGGAAGAATGAGCAGTTCTTC
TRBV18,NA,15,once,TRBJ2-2,CASSRRGGEAGELFF,TGTGCCAGCTCCCGGAGAGGGGGAGAGGCCGGGGAGCTGTTTTTT
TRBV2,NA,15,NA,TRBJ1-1,CASSPRDIMNTEAFF,TGTGCCAGCTCCCCCAGGGATATCATGAACACTGAAGCTTTCTTT
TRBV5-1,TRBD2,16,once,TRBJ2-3,CASSLGGTSVGDTQYF,TGCGCCAGCAGCTTGGGGGGGACTAGCGTAGGAGATACGCAGTATTTT
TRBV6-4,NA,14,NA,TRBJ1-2,CASSDSAENYGYTF,TGTGCCAGCAGTGACTCGGCAGAAAACTATGGCTACACCTTC
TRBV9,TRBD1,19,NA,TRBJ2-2,CASSVGGDRVPSRTGELFF,TGTGCCAGCAGCGTAGGGGGGGACAGGGTCCCTAGTCGCACCGGGGAGCTGTTTTTT
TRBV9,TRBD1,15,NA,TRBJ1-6,CASSADRGGESPLHF,TGTGCCAGCAGCGCGGACAGGGGCGGGGAATCACCCCTCCACTTT
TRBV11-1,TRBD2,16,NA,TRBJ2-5,CASSGDSGGYQETQYF,TGTGCCAGCAGCGGAGATAGCGGGGGGTACCAAGAGACCCAGTACTTC
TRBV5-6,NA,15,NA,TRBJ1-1,CASSYRRGLNTEAFF,TGTGCCAGCAGCTATCGACGGGGGTTAAACACTGAAGCTTTCTTT
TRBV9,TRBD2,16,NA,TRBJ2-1,CASSVGSRGAYNEQFF,TGTGCCAGCAGCGTAGGATCGCGGGGGGCCTACAATGAGCAGTTCTTC
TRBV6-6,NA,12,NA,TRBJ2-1,CASSYGPDEQFF,TGTGCCAGCAGTTACGGGCCAGATGAGCAGTTCTTC
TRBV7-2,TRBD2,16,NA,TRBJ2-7,CASSLGLAGGSYEQYF,TGTGCCAGCAGCCTCGGACTAGCGGGGGGGTCCTACGAGCAGTACTTC
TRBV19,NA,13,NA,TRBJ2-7,CASSRDNSYEQYF,TGTGCCAGTAGCAGGGACAACTCCTACGAGCAGTACTTC
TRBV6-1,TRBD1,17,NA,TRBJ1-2,CASSDPGIRGMGYGYTF,TGTGCCAGCAGTGACCCGGGGATCAGGGGGATGGGCTATGGCTACACCTTC
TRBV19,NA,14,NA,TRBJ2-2,CASSSTGGDGELFF,TGTGCCAGTAGTTCAACAGGGGGGGACGGGGAGCTGTTTTTT
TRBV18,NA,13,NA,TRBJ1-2,CASSPTDSYGYTF,TGTGCCAGCTCACCTACAGATTCATATGGCTACACCTTC
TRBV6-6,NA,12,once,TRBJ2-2,CASSPYTGELFF,TGTGCCAGCAGTCCTTACACCGGGGAGCTGTTTTTT
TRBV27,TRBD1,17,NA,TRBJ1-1,CASSLLSGTGIFTEAFF,TGTGCCAGCAGTTTATTGTCCGGGACAGGGATCTTCACTGAAGCTTTCTTT
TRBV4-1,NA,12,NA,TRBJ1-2,CASSQGQRGYTF,TGCGCCAGCAGCCAAGGACAACGGGGCTACACCTTC
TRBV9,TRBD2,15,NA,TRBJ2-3,CASSVSSGVTDTQYF,TGTGCCAGCAGCGTTTCGAGCGGGGTCACAGATACGCAGTATTTT
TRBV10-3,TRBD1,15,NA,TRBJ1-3,CAIRSGTGNGNTIYF,TGTGCCATCAGATCCGGGACAGGGAACGGAAACACCATATATTTT
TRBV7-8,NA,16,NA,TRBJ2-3,CASPLKDTSSTDTQYF,TGTGCCAGCCCCCTCAAGGATACTAGTAGCACAGATACGCAGTATTTT
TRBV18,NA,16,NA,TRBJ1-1,CASSPVAPRLNTEAFF,TGTGCCAGCTCACCGGTAGCTCCCAGACTGAACACTGAAGCTTTCTTT
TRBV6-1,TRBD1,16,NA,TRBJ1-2,CASSERDWTGNYGYTF,TGTGCCAGCAGTGAAAGGGATTGGACAGGGAACTATGGCTACACCTTC
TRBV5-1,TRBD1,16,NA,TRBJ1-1,CASSIRGGLFNTEAFF,TGCGCCAGCAGCATACGAGGGGGCCTTTTTAACACTGAAGCTTTCTTT
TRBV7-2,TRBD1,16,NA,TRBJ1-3,CASSLTGAAAGNTIYF,TGTGCCAGCAGCTTGACAGGGGCTGCGGCCGGAAACACCATATATTTT
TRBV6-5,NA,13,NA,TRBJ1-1,CASRQGQNTEAFF,TGTGCCAGCAGGCAAGGACAGAACACTGAAGCTTTCTTT